A single sample is the source of the 21 T cell receptor beta chains below, sequenced in a study of T cells after yellow fever vaccination. TCRdb re-derived calls from the 5' RACE reads in MiXCR, one entry per CDR3 protein. The sample has hundreds of thousands of distinct CDR3 sequences; roughly a fifth are singletons. The specimen comprised PBMCs, sampled more than 20 days after the first yellow fever vaccination. These receptors were obtained from a man between 18 and 29 years old who received the YFV17D yellow fever vaccine.

This chain links TRBV18 with TRBJ2-3; D remains unclear. This CDR3 is 15 amino acids long. Germline V lookup: CDR1 KGHSH, CDR2 LQKENI. V was cut by 3 bases and J by 2 bases, with 12 bases left in between. The DNA for the CDR3 is TGTGCCAGCTCACCCAGCCTCGACAACACAGATACGCAGTATTTT. This sequence encodes CASSPSLDNTDTQYF.

The gene calls are TRBV7-9 and TRBJ2-5; D ambiguous. This CDR3 has 16 residues. CDR1 SEHNR and CDR2 FQNEAQ come from the germline V gene (reference sequence). Deletions cut 5 bases from V and 1 base from J, with 17 bases between. CDR3 bases: TGTGCCAGCAGCCTACCACCCGTGTTGGGCCAAGAGACCCAGTACTTC. Its translation: CASSLPPVLGQETQYF.

The chain carries TRBV4-2 and TRBJ2-1; 12 bases line up with TRBD2. This CDR3 contains 14 residues. Germline assignment: CDR1 LGHNA and CDR2 YNFKEQ. The V and J ends lost 6 bases and 8 bases, in that order; junction bases with no gene match: 5. The CDR3 protein is CASRPTSGGDEQFF. CDR3 bases: TGTGCCAGCAGACCGACTAGCGGGGGTGATGAGCAGTTCTTC.

This clonotype came up a few times. The V gene is TRBV25-1, the J gene TRBJ2-7; 9 bases fit TRBD1. CDR3 length: 13 residues. The V gene's germline CDR1 is MGHDK and CDR2 SYGVNS. J gave up 3 bases and V 7 bases, and 4 bases lay outside the gene matches. The CDR3 nucleotides read TGTGCCAGCACTCCGGGACAGGGCTACGAGCAGTACTTC. It is translated as CASTPGQGYEQYF.

This clonotype was observed a handful of times. The V gene is TRBV6-2 or TRBV6-3, the J gene TRBJ2-7; D possibly corresponds to TRBD2 (6 bases). Germline CDR1 MNHEY, CDR2 SVGEGT. Trimming removed 6 bases at V and 4 bases at J, with 16 bases between. CDR3 length equals 14 residues. The CDR3 spells CASRPAGTPYEQYF. The CDR3 DNA reads TGTGCCAGCAGACCTGCCGGGACTCCTTACGAGCAGTACTTC.

The J gene is TRBJ1-1, the V gene TRBV12-3 or TRBV12-4; perhaps TRBD1 as D (5 bases). The ends were cut back, 6 bases at V and 0 bases at J, with 17 bases in the middle. This CDR3 has 16 amino acids. The CDR3 reads CASRGVSRNLNTEAFF. CDR3 sequence (DNA): TGTGCCAGCAGGGGGGTCTCTCGGAACTTGAACACTGAAGCTTTCTTT.

V is TRBV20-1 and J is TRBJ2-7, with D unresolved. The V gene lost 3 bases and the J gene lost 2 bases, with 8 bases spanning the gap. The germline gives CDR1 DFQATT, CDR2 SNEGSKA (reference sequence). This CDR3 is 12 amino acids long. CDR3 protein: CSASGSPYEQYV. The CDR3 bases are TGCAGTGCTAGTGGTAGCCCCTACGAGCAGTACGTC.

A few counts support this clonotype. The V and J genes are TRBV9 and TRBJ1-1; no clear D gene. This CDR3 has 14 residues. In germline, CDR1 is SGDLS, CDR2 YYNGEE. V lost 4 bases and J lost 8, with 18 bases in between. Written as DNA, the CDR3 is TGTGCCAGCAGCCCATCCGGGTTGCTGGCAGAAGCTTTCTTT. Translated: CASSPSGLLAEAFF.

This clonotype was seen ten or more times. The gene calls are TRBV20-1 and TRBJ2-1, with D perhaps matching TRBD1 or TRBD2 (6 bases each). The germline gives CDR1 DFQATT, CDR2 SNEGSKA (reference sequence). The V and J ends lost 0 bases and 9 bases respectively, with 15 bases between them. The CDR3 extends over 14 amino acids. CDR3 DNA: TGCAGTGCTAGAGAAGTAACGGGGGCCGGTGAGCAGTTCTTC. Translating gives CSAREVTGAGEQFF.

The chain carries TRBV7-2 and TRBJ2-1; 7 positions match TRBD1. The CDR3 extends over 14 amino acids. From germline, CDR1 is SGHTA and CDR2 FQGNSA. V was clipped by 5 bases and J by 7 bases; unmatched bases: 8. The CDR3 here is CASSEQGYANEQFF. The CDR3 bases are TGTGCCAGCAGCGAACAGGGGTATGCGAATGAGCAGTTCTTC.

This clonotype was observed a handful of times. CDR3 sequence (DNA): TGTGCCAGCAGCCCAACTCCGGGACTAGCGGGGGAGCAGTACGTC. Amino acid sequence: CASSPTPGLAGEQYV. The rearrangement uses TRBV4-2 and TRBJ2-7; 13 bases fit TRBD2. The CDR3 loop spans 15 amino acids. CDR1 is LGHNA, CDR2 YNFKEQ, per germline. V trimming: 4 bases; J trimming: 7 bases; junction bases outside the gene matches: 7.

This clonotype was counted only a few times. This chain uses TRBV7-9 with TRBJ2-7, with D unclear. The CDR3 totals 14 residues. Germline assignment: CDR1 SEHNR and CDR2 FQNEAQ (reference sequence). V was shortened by 5 bases and J by 3 bases, with 14 bases between the two germline ends. The CDR3 region has the DNA TGTGCCAGCAGCCCTTTGAACGGAAGCTACGAGCAGTACGTC. Its translation: CASSPLNGSYEQYV.

This chain connects TRBV5-1 to TRBJ2-3; TRBD2 is a possible D gene (6 bases). Per the germline V gene, CDR1 is SGHRS and CDR2 is YFSETQ. The length of the CDR3 is 15 residues. Trimming took off 4 bases at V and 6 bases at J, with 18 bases between the two ends. The CDR3 coding sequence is TGCGCCAGCAGCAAGGAGGGCGGGTTTGGGGATACGCAGTATTTT. The encoded protein is CASSKEGGFGDTQYF. The full variable domain, rest sourced from reference TRBV5-1 and TRBJ2-3, is KAGVTQTPRYLIKTRGQQVTLSCSPISGHRSVSWYQQTPGQGLQFLFEYFSETQRNKGNFPGRFSGRQFSNSRSEMNVSTLELGDSALYLCASSKEGGFGDTQYFGPGTRLTVL.

The V and J genes are TRBV15 and TRBJ2-2; D is undetermined. The V gene lost 5 bases and the J gene lost 1 base, with 5 bases spanning the gap. This CDR3 is 13 amino acids long. CDR1 and CDR2 from the germline V gene are LNHNV and YYDKDF (reference sequence). Here the CDR3 reads CATSFKNTGELFF. The CDR3 nucleotides read TGTGCCACCAGCTTCAAGAACACCGGGGAGCTGTTTTTT.

This clonotype showed up just a few times. The chain recombines TRBV6-5 with TRBJ1-1; perhaps TRBD1 as D (5 bases). Germline V gene data show CDR1 as MNHEY and CDR2 as SVGAGI. V was pared by 4 bases and J by 7 bases, with 13 bases between. This CDR3 spans 13 amino acids. CDR3: CASSWGGGIEAFF. The DNA of the CDR3 is TGTGCCAGCAGTTGGGGCGGAGGGATTGAAGCTTTCTTT.

This clonotype turned up a few times. V usage is TRBV6-2 or TRBV6-3 and J usage is TRBJ2-7; 9 nucleotides line up with TRBD1. The trim removed 2 bases at V and 2 bases at J, leaving 7 bases unmatched. The CDR3 length is 16 residues. Germline V CDR1 and CDR2: MNHEY, SVGEGT. CDR3 DNA sequence: TGTGCCAGCAGTTACCTTCCGGGACAGGGTGCCTACGAGCAGTACGTC. As protein: CASSYLPGQGAYEQYV.

The J gene is TRBJ2-2, the V gene TRBV4-2; 8 bases map to TRBD1. The CDR3 spans 15 residues. The V gene end was trimmed by 5 bases and the J gene end by 2 bases; junction bases not matched to a gene: 4. The germline V gene encodes CDR1 LGHNA and CDR2 YNFKEQ. CDR3 DNA sequence: TGTGCCAGCAGCGAAGGACAGGGAAACACCGGGGAGCTGTTTTTT. Translating it yields CASSEGQGNTGELFF.

At least ten counts were recorded for this clonotype. The chain employs TRBV7-9 and TRBJ2-2; tentatively, D is TRBD2 (5 bases). This CDR3 has 16 residues. Per the germline V gene, CDR1 is SEHNR and CDR2 is FQNEAQ (reference sequence). Trimming took off 2 bases at V and 6 bases at J, with 16 bases between the two ends. The CDR3 is CASSLFGLRGSGELFF. CDR3 DNA: TGTGCCAGCAGCTTATTTGGCCTAAGAGGGTCCGGGGAGCTGTTTTTT. The full variable domain, with the rest looked up from reference TRBV7-9 and TRBJ2-2, is DTGVSQNPRHKITKRGQNVTFRCDPISEHNRLYWYRQTLGQGPEFLTYFQNEAQLEKSRLLSDRFSAERPKGSFSTLEIQRTEQGDSAMYLCASSLFGLRGSGELFFGEGSRLTVL.

The chain is built from TRBV1 and TRBJ2-1; the listed D gene, TRBD2, was not tested against the DNA. TRBV1 has pseudogene status. The length of the CDR3 is 19 residues. CDR3 DNA: TGCACCAGCAGCCAAGACGTGGGGGGTAGCCGAGGGCCATACAATGAGCAGTTCTTC. Encoded protein: CTSSQDVGGSRGPYNEQFF.

There are a few counts of this clonotype. The rearrangement links TRBV30 to TRBJ1-1, with D tentatively TRBD1 (5 bases). The CDR3 runs to 13 residues. Trimming took off 0 bases at V and 10 bases at J, with 15 bases between the two ends. From germline, CDR1 is GTSNPN and CDR2 SVGIG (reference sequence). The CDR3 DNA follows: TGTGCCTGGAGTGTACGTGGGCCGGGGGGAGCTTTCTTT. It translates to CAWSVRGPGGAFF.

This clonotype was counted a few times. The V call is TRBV7-8, the J call TRBJ2-7, with a weak D call TRBD1 (6 bases). The germline V and J ends were trimmed by 0 bases and 0 bases, with 15 bases remaining between them. From germline, CDR1 is SGHVS and CDR2 FQNEAQ. There are 17 residues in the CDR3. The CDR3 spells CASSLAVDRSSSYEQYF. CDR3 DNA: TGTGCCAGCAGCTTAGCGGTAGACAGGTCGAGCTCCTACGAGCAGTACTTC.